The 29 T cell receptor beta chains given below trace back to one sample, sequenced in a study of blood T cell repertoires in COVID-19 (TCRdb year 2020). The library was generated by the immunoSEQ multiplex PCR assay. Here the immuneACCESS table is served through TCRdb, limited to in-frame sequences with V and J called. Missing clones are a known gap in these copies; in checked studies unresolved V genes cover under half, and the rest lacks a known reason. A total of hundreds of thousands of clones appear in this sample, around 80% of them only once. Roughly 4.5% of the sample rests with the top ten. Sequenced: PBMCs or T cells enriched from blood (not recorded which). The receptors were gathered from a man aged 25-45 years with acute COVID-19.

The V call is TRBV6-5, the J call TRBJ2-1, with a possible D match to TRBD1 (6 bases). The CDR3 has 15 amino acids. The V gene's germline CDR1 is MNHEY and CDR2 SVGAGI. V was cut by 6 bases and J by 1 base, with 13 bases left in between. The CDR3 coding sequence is TGTGCCAGCAGCGCAGGGGTTAGGTCCTACAATGAGCAGTTCTTC. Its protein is CASSAGVRSYNEQFF.

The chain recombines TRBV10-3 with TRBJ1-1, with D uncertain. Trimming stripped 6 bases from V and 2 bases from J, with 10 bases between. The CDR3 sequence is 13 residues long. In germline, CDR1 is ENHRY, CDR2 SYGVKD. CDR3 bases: TGTGCCATCAGCCCAAAATCAAACACTGAAGCTTTCTTT. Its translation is CAISPKSNTEAFF.

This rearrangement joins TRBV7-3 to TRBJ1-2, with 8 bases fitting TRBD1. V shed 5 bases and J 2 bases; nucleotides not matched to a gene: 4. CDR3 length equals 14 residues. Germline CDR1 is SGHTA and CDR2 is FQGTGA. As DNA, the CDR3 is TGTGCCAGCAGCCCCTCAGGGGGCAACTATGGCTACACCTTC. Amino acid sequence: CASSPSGGNYGYTF.

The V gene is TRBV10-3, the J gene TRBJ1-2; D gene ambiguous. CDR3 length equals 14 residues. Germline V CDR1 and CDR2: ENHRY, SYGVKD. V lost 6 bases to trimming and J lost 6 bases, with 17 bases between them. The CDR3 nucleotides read TGTGCCATCAGCGGGAGAGGGCGAGAGGATGGCTACACCTTC. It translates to CAISGRGREDGYTF.

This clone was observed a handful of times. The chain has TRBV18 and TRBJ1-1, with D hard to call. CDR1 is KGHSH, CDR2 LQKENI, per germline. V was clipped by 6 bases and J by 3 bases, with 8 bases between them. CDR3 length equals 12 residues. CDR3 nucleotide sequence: TGTGCCAGCTCCCTGATAGACACTGAAGCTTTCTTT. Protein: CASSLIDTEAFF.

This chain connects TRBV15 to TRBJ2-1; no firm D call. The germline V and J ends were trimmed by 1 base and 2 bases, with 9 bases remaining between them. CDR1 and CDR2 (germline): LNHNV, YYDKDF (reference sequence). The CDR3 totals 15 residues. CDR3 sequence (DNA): TGTGCCACCAGCAGAGCCAGGCAAACCTACAATGAGCAGTTCTTC. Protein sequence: CATSRARQTYNEQFF. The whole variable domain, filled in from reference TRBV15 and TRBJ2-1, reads DAMVIQNPRYQVTQFGKPVTLSCSQTLNHNVMYWYQQKSSQAPKLLFHYYDKDFNNEADTPDNFQSRRPNTSFCFLDIRSPGLGDTAMYLCATSRARQTYNEQFFGPGTRLTVL.

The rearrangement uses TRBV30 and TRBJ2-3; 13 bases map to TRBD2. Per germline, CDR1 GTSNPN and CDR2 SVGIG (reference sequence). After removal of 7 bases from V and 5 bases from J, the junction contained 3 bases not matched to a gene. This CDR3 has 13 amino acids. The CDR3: CASTSGGGDTQYF. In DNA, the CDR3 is TGTGCCTCTACTAGCGGGGGGGGAGATACGCAGTATTTT.

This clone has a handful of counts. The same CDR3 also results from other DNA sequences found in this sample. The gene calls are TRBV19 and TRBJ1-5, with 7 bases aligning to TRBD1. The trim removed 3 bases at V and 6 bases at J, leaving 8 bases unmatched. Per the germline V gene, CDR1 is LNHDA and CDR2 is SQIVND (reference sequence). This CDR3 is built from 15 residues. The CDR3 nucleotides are TGTGCCAGTAGTATTGAAGGGGGCGCAGGTCAGCCCCAGCATTTT. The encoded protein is CASSIEGGAGQPQHF.

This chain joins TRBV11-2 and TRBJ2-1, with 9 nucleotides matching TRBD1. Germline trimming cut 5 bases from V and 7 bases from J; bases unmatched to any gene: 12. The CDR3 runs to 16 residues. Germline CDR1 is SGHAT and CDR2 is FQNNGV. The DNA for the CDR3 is TGTGCCAGCAGCCGGGGCAACAGGGGGCTGAGGAATGAGCAGTTCTTC. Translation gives CASSRGNRGLRNEQFF.

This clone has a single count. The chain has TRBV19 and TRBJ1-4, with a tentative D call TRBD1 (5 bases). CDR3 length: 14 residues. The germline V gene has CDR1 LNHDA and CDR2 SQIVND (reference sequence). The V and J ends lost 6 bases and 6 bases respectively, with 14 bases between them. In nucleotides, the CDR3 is TGTGCCAGTAGCAAGGACATCTTCGATGAAAAACTGTTTTTT. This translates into CASSKDIFDEKLFF.

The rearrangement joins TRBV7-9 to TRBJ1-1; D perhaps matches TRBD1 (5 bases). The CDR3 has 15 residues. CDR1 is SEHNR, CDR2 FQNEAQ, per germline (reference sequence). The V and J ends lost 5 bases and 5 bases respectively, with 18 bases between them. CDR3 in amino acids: CASSAGRVGWTEAFF. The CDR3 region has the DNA TGTGCCAGCAGCGCAGGGAGGGTGGGGTGGACTGAAGCTTTCTTT.

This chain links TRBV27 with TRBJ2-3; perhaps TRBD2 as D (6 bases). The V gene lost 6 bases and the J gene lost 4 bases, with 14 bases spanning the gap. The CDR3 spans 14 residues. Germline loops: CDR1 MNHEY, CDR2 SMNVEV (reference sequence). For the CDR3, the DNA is TGTGCCAGCAGCTCCGGACTACCCCCAGATACGCAGTATTTT. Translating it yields CASSSGLPPDTQYF.

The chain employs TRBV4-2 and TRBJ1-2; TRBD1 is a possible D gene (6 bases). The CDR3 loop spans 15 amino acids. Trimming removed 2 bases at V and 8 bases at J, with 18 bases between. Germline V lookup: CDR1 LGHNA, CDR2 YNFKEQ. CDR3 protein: CASSQSLGRGRGYTF. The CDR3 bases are TGTGCCAGCAGCCAAAGTTTAGGCAGGGGTAGGGGCTACACCTTC.

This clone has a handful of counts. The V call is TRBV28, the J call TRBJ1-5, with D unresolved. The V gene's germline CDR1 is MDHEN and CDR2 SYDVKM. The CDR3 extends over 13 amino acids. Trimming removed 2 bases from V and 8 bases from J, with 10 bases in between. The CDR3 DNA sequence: TGTGCCAGCAGTTTACTAGCAATCAAGCCCCAGCATTTT. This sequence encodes CASSLLAIKPQHF.

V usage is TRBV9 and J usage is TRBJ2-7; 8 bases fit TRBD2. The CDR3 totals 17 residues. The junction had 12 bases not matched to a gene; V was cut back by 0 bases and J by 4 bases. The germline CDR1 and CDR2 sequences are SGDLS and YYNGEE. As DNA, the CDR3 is TGTGCCAGCAGCGTAGATCCCGATAGCGGGGTCCTTTACGAGCAGTACTTC. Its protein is CASSVDPDSGVLYEQYF.

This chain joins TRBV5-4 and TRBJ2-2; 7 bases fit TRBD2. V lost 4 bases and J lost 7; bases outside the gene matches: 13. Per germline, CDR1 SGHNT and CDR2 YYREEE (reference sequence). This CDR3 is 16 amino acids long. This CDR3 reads CASSGARKRGIGELFF. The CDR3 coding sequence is TGTGCCAGCAGCGGCGCCAGAAAGCGGGGAATCGGGGAGCTGTTTTTT.

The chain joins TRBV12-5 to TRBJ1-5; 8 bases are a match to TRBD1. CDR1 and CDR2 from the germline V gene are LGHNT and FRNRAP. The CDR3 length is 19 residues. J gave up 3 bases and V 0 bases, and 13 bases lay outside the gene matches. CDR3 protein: CASGLVRAGGAWNNQPQHF. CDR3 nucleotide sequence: TGTGCTAGTGGTTTGGTACGGGCAGGGGGCGCGTGGAACAATCAGCCCCAGCATTTT.

The chain's CDR3 is CASSFYGQGIEKLFF. In DNA form, the CDR3 reads TGTGCCAGCAGTTTTTACGGACAGGGTATCGAAAAACTGTTTTTT. V gene TRBV28 combines with J gene TRBJ1-4, with 8 bases fitting TRBD1. The ends lost 3 bases at V and 8 bases at J; junction bases unmatched: 8. Germline values: CDR1 MDHEN, CDR2 SYDVKM. The CDR3 loop spans 15 amino acids.

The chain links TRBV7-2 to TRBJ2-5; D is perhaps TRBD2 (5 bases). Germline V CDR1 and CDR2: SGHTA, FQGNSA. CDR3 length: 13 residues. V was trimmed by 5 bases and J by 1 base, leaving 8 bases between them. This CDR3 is CASSRRTQETQYF. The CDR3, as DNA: TGTGCCAGCAGCAGGAGGACCCAAGAGACCCAGTACTTC.

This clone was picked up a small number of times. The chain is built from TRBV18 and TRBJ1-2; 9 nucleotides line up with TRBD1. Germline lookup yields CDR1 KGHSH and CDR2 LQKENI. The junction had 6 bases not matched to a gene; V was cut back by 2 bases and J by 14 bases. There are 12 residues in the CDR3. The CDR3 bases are TGTGCCAGCTCACCAGATTCGGGACAGGGTACCTTC. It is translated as CASSPDSGQGTF.

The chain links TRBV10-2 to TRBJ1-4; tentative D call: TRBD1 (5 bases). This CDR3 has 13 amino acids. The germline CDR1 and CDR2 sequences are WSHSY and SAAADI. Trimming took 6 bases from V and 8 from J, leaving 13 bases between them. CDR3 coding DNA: TGCGCCAGCAGGCTCGGGGGGGGAGAAAAACTGTTTTTT. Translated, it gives CASRLGGGEKLFF.

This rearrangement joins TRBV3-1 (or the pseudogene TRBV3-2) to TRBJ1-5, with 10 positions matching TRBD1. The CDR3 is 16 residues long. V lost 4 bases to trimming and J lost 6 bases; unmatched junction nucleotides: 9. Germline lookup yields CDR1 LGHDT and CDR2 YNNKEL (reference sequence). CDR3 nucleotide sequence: TGTGCCAGCAGCCCAGGGGGGGGGACAGGGGTTCAGCCCCAGCATTTT. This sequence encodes CASSPGGGTGVQPQHF.

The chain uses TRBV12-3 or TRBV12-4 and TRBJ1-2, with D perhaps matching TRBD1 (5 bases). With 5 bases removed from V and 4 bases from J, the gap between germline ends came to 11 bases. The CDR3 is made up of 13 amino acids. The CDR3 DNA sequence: TGTGCCAGCAGTCCAGACAGTGCCTATGGCTACACCTTC. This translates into CASSPDSAYGYTF.

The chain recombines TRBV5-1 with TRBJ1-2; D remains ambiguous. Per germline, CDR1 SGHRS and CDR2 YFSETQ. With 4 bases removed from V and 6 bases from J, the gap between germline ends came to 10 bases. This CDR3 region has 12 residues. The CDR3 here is CASSPSADGYTF. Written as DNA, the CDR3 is TGCGCCAGCAGCCCTTCCGCAGATGGCTACACCTTC. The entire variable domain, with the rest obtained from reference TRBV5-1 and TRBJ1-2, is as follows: KAGVTQTPRYLIKTRGQQVTLSCSPISGHRSVSWYQQTPGQGLQFLFEYFSETQRNKGNFPGRFSGRQFSNSRSEMNVSTLELGDSALYLCASSPSADGYTFGSGTRLTVV.

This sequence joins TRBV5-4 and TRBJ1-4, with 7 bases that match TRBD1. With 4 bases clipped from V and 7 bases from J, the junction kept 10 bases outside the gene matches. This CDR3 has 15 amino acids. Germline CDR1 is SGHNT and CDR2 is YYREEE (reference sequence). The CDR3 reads CASSPDRVQGEKLFF. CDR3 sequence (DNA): TGTGCCAGCAGCCCCGACAGGGTTCAGGGTGAAAAACTGTTTTTT.

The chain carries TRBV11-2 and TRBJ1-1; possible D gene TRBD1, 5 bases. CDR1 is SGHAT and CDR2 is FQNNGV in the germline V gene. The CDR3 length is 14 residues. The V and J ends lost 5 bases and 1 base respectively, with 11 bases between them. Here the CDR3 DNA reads TGTGCCAGCAGCATGACAGTTCGGAACACTGAAGCTTTCTTT. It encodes CASSMTVRNTEAFF.

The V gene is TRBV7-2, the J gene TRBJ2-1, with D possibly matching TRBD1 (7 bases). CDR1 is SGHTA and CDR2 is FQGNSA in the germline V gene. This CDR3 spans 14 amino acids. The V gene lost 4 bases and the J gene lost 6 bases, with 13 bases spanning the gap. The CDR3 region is CASSSRGVGNEQFF. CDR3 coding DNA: TGTGCCAGCAGCTCCAGGGGGGTAGGCAATGAGCAGTTCTTC.

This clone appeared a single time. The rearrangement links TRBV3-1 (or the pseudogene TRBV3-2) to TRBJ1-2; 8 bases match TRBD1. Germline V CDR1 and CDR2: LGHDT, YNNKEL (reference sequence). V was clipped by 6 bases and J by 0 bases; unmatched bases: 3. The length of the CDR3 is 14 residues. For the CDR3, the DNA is TGTGCCAGCAGTAGGACAGGGTCTAACTATGGCTACACCTTC. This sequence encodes CASSRTGSNYGYTF.

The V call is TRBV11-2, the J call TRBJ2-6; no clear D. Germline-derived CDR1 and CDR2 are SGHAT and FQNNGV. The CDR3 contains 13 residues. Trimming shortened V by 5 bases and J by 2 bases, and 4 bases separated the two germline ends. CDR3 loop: CASSLPGANVLTF. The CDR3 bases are TGTGCCAGCAGCCTCCCTGGGGCCAACGTCCTGACTTTC.